The 30 T cell receptor beta chains listed next were all sequenced from one sample in a study of identical twins. TCRdb re-derived calls from the 5' RACE reads in MiXCR, one entry per CDR3 protein. The sample contains roughly 350,000 distinct CDR3 sequences, 8.5% to 10% of which appear only once. Input material: naive T cells sorted from blood. These receptors were collected from a woman aged 50 to 60 in good health.

The sample holds one count of this clonotype. V gene TRBV4-2 combines with J gene TRBJ2-7; TRBD2 is a possible D gene (6 bases). Per the germline V gene, CDR1 is LGHNA and CDR2 is YNFKEQ. CDR3 length: 15 residues. The V end lost 0 bases, the J end lost 2 bases, and 11 bases lay between the germline ends. CDR3 loop: CASSQDMRGPYEQYF. CDR3 sequence (DNA): TGTGCCAGCAGCCAAGATATGCGGGGCCCCTACGAGCAGTACTTC.

This clonotype was seen a few times. This chain joins TRBV20-1 and TRBJ1-2, with D hard to call. V gave up 3 bases and J gave up 9 bases, with 17 bases separating them. The CDR3 has 13 residues. Germline V lookup: CDR1 DFQATT, CDR2 SNEGSKA (reference sequence). Here the CDR3 reads CSASMGGAKSYTF. The DNA for the CDR3 is TGCAGTGCTAGCATGGGCGGCGCAAAGAGCTACACCTTC.

The table lists this clonotype with many counts. The chain links TRBV5-1 to TRBJ2-1; no firm D call. Germline V lookup: CDR1 SGHRS, CDR2 YFSETQ. The CDR3 consists of 11 residues. The germline V and J ends were trimmed by 5 bases and 5 bases, with 5 bases remaining between them. CDR3 residues: CASRRDNEQFF. Here the CDR3 DNA reads TGCGCCAGCAGAAGGGACAATGAGCAGTTCTTC. The full variable domain, with the rest looked up from reference TRBV5-1 and TRBJ2-1, is KAGVTQTPRYLIKTRGQQVTLSCSPISGHRSVSWYQQTPGQGLQFLFEYFSETQRNKGNFPGRFSGRQFSNSRSEMNVSTLELGDSALYLCASRRDNEQFFGPGTRLTVL.

This clonotype was observed many times. J is TRBJ2-1 and V is TRBV7-9; 8 bases fit TRBD2. This CDR3 is 14 amino acids long. In germline, CDR1 is SEHNR, CDR2 FQNEAQ (reference sequence). The V gene end was trimmed by 3 bases and the J gene end by 5 bases; junction bases not matched to a gene: 3. The CDR3 reads CASSFGTSHNEQFF. For the CDR3, the DNA is TGTGCCAGCAGCTTCGGGACTAGTCACAATGAGCAGTTCTTC.

There are many counts of this clonotype. V and J are TRBV6-1 and TRBJ1-2, with a weak D call TRBD1 (6 bases). This CDR3 is built from 13 residues. The V end lost 1 base, the J end lost 7 bases, and 10 bases lay between the germline ends. The germline gives CDR1 MNHNS, CDR2 SASEGT. The CDR3 sequence: CASSEDRESGYTF. In DNA, the CDR3 is TGTGCCAGCAGTGAAGACAGGGAATCTGGCTACACCTTC.

This clonotype was recorded at least ten times. V gene TRBV29-1 combines with J gene TRBJ1-2, with D hard to call. The CDR3 has 10 residues. The germline V gene has CDR1 SQVTM and CDR2 ANQGSEA. CDR3 DNA sequence: TGCATCGGAAGGTACTATGGCTACACCTTC. Residues: CIGRYYGYTF.

V gene TRBV12-3 or TRBV12-4 combines with J gene TRBJ2-1, with 9 positions matching TRBD2. The V and J ends lost 6 bases and 6 bases, in that order; junction bases with no gene match: 9. The CDR3 is 15 residues long. The CDR3 nucleotides read TGTGCCAGCAGACAAACCGGGACTAGCAGCAATGAGCAGTTCTTC. Amino acids: CASRQTGTSSNEQFF.

This clonotype came up a few times. This chain links TRBV3-1 with TRBJ2-1; 9 bases agree with TRBD2. CDR3 size: 14 residues. CDR1 is LGHDT, CDR2 YNNKEL, per germline (reference sequence). V lost 8 bases, J lost 8 bases, and 10 bases stayed unmatched. The CDR3 region has the DNA TGTGCCAGCGAGTCTGGACTAGCGCCGGATGAGCAGTTCTTC. Translated, it gives CASESGLAPDEQFF.

V and J are TRBV20-1 and TRBJ2-1; no firm D call. The germline gives CDR1 DFQATT, CDR2 SNEGSKA (reference sequence). The CDR3 is 14 residues long. V dropped 1 base and J dropped 0 bases, with 7 bases sitting between them. CDR3 nucleotide sequence: TGCAGTGCTAGAGGGGTGAGCTCCTACAATGAGCAGTTCTTC. This encodes CSARGVSSYNEQFF.

This clonotype was observed a handful of times. The rearrangement uses TRBV20-1 and TRBJ2-1; D remains ambiguous. Germline V gene lookup returns CDR1 DFQATT and CDR2 SNEGSKA (reference sequence). This CDR3 spans 11 amino acids. The V end was cut by 5 bases, the J end by 9 bases, with 11 bases between. The CDR3 sequence: CSAPLLSEQFF. The CDR3 DNA reads as TGCAGTGCTCCACTCCTTAGTGAGCAGTTCTTC.

V is TRBV6-5 and J is TRBJ2-7; D possibly uses TRBD1 or TRBD2 (6 bases each). CDR1 MNHEY and CDR2 SVGAGI come from the germline V gene. The CDR3 sequence is 13 residues long. Trimming stripped 8 bases from V and 6 bases from J, with 17 bases between. CDR3 sequence reads: CASRGPPRVEQYF. The CDR3, as DNA: TGTGCCAGCCGGGGGCCCCCCCGGGTCGAGCAGTACTTC.

Ten or more counts support this clonotype. The V gene is TRBV2, the J gene TRBJ2-1; 10 bases are shared with TRBD2. Germline V CDR1 and CDR2: SNHLY, FYNNEI. Trimming cost V 6 bases and J 4 bases; bases outside gene matches: 3. The CDR3 contains 14 residues. The CDR3, as DNA: TGTGCCAGCAGACTAGCGGGACCTTACAATGAGCAGTTCTTC. This sequence encodes CASRLAGPYNEQFF.

The J gene is TRBJ1-4, the V gene TRBV12-3 or TRBV12-4, with D hard to call. V was clipped by 8 bases and J by 7 bases, with 17 bases between them. This CDR3 has 14 residues. CDR3 DNA: TGTGCCAGCCCTTCCTTGATGTTCGGTGAAAAACTGTTTTTT. Amino acid sequence: CASPSLMFGEKLFF.

This clonotype has more than one count but fewer than ten. DNA for the CDR3: TGTGCCAGCAGTTTAGGTAGCACCGAGCAGTACTTC. It is translated as CASSLGSTEQYF. The V call is TRBV12-3 or TRBV12-4, the J call TRBJ2-7; unclear D gene. CDR3 length equals 12 residues. V lost 1 base and J 6 bases, leaving 7 bases between the germline ends.

This sequence joins TRBV7-9 and TRBJ2-1; possible D gene TRBD2, 7 bases. V dropped 5 bases and J dropped 0 bases, with 23 bases sitting between them. This CDR3 spans 19 amino acids. Germline V gene lookup returns CDR1 SEHNR and CDR2 FQNEAQ (reference sequence). This CDR3 is CASSPHRGAGVLSYNEQFF. In nucleotides, the CDR3 is TGTGCCAGCAGCCCTCACCGGGGGGCGGGAGTTCTCTCCTACAATGAGCAGTTCTTC.

The chain employs TRBV29-1 and TRBJ2-5; D uncertain. V lost 2 bases and J 3 bases, leaving 4 bases between the germline ends. Germline CDR1 reads SQVTM; CDR2 reads ANQGSEA. The CDR3 is 11 residues long. The CDR3 protein is CSVEPKETQYF. DNA of the CDR3: TGCAGCGTTGAACCCAAAGAGACCCAGTACTTC.

The J gene is TRBJ2-1, the V gene TRBV15; the D call may be TRBD1 or TRBD2 (7 bases each). The V gene lost 3 bases and the J gene lost 1 base, with 13 bases spanning the gap. The germline V gene has CDR1 LNHNV and CDR2 YYDKDF (reference sequence). This CDR3 has 16 residues. The CDR3, as DNA: TGTGCCACCAGCAGCCCAGGGGGGGTATCCTACAATGAGCAGTTCTTC. Translated, it gives CATSSPGGVSYNEQFF.

The chain's CDR3 is CSVEAFSGYEQFF. Here the CDR3 DNA reads TGCAGCGTTGAGGCTTTTTCGGGCTATGAGCAGTTCTTC. This chain joins TRBV29-1 and TRBJ2-1, with D uncertain. The V gene's germline CDR1 is SQVTM and CDR2 ANQGSEA. Trimming removed 3 bases from V and 8 bases from J, with 14 bases in between. CDR3 length equals 13 residues.

This clonotype was seen ten or more times. This chain uses TRBV29-1 with TRBJ2-1; TRBD2 agrees at 10 bases. The ends lost 4 bases at V and 8 bases at J; junction bases unmatched: 8. This CDR3 region has 14 residues. The germline CDR1 and CDR2 sequences are SQVTM and ANQGSEA. The CDR3 region has the DNA TGCAGCGTTGTTCTGCGACTAGCGGGTTATGAGCAGTTCTTC. It is translated as CSVVLRLAGYEQFF.

The chain employs TRBV6-6 and TRBJ2-3, with TRBD2 matching 11 bases. This CDR3 contains 15 residues. V lost 6 bases, J lost 2 bases, and 4 bases stayed unmatched. Germline V CDR1 and CDR2: MNHNY, SVGAGI (reference sequence). The CDR3 bases are TGTGCCAGCAGCGCTAGCGGGGGGTCCACAGATACGCAGTATTTT. Protein product: CASSASGGSTDTQYF.

This clonotype was seen more than once but under ten times. This chain connects TRBV6-6 to TRBJ2-2; unclear D gene. Germline assignment: CDR1 MNHNY and CDR2 SVGAGI (reference sequence). The length of the CDR3 is 14 residues. Trimming removed 6 bases at V and 0 bases at J, with 8 bases between. The CDR3 DNA reads TGTGCCAGCAGCCCCTATACGAACACCGGGGAGCTGTTTTTT. This gives the protein CASSPYTNTGELFF.

The chain has TRBV6-5 and TRBJ2-3; a weak D match, TRBD2 (6 bases). CDR1 and CDR2 from the germline V gene are MNHEY and SVGAGI. The CDR3 is 12 amino acids. V gave up 9 bases and J gave up 4 bases, with 11 bases separating them. The CDR3: CASHGGSDTQYF. The CDR3 coding sequence is TGTGCCAGTCACGGAGGGTCAGATACGCAGTATTTT.

This clonotype was seen many times. This rearrangement joins TRBV9 to TRBJ1-1; 8 bases fit TRBD1. The CDR3 has 15 amino acids. J lost 0 bases, V lost 3 bases, and 4 bases had no gene match. CDR1 is SGDLS and CDR2 is YYNGEE in the germline V gene. CDR3 sequence: CASSATGVVNTEAFF. DNA of the CDR3: TGTGCCAGCAGCGCGACAGGGGTGGTGAACACTGAAGCTTTCTTT.

The rearrangement links TRBV5-1 to TRBJ2-2; 7 bases align to TRBD2. The CDR3 sequence is 17 residues long. Trimming took 0 bases from V and 3 from J; bases not matched to a gene: 8. Germline values: CDR1 SGHRS, CDR2 YFSETQ. This chain's CDR3 is CASSLALYAGDTGELFF. Here the CDR3 DNA reads TGCGCCAGCAGCTTGGCTCTCTACGCGGGGGACACCGGGGAGCTGTTTTTT.

This clonotype came up a few times. The rearrangement joins TRBV5-1 to TRBJ2-7; TRBD1 agrees at 11 bases. The V gene end was trimmed by 4 bases and the J gene end by 5 bases; junction bases not matched to a gene: 11. The germline CDR1 and CDR2 sequences are SGHRS and YFSETQ. This CDR3 is 16 amino acids long. CDR3 sequence: CASSQARDRGSHEQYF. CDR3 nucleotide sequence: TGCGCCAGCAGCCAAGCAAGGGACAGGGGGTCCCACGAGCAGTACTTC. Full variable domain (missing parts from reference TRBV5-1 and TRBJ2-7): KAGVTQTPRYLIKTRGQQVTLSCSPISGHRSVSWYQQTPGQGLQFLFEYFSETQRNKGNFPGRFSGRQFSNSRSEMNVSTLELGDSALYLCASSQARDRGSHEQYFGPGTRLTVT.

This clonotype was detected ten times or more. The chain is built from TRBV20-1 and TRBJ2-7; TRBD1 is a possible D gene (5 bases). This CDR3 has 12 amino acids. The V gene lost 1 base and the J gene lost 7 bases, with 11 bases spanning the gap. From germline, CDR1 is DFQATT and CDR2 SNEGSKA (reference sequence). The CDR3 coding sequence is TGCAGTGCTAGAGGGGGCCATGCGGAGCAGTACTTC. Translated, it gives CSARGGHAEQYF.

The chain has TRBV6-5 and TRBJ2-5; D unresolved. This CDR3 is 13 amino acids long. The germline gives CDR1 MNHEY, CDR2 SVGAGI. Trimming took 10 bases from V and 5 from J, leaving 17 bases between them. Here the CDR3 DNA reads TGTGCCATCACACTCCACCGCAGGGAGACCCAGTACTTC. This translates into CAITLHRRETQYF.

This clonotype showed up many times. At one boundary the junction diverges from the germline segment, which might be a read error. The chain combines TRBV25-1 with TRBJ1-1; 7 bases line up with TRBD1. This CDR3 comprises 12 residues. The germline V gene has CDR1 MGHDK and CDR2 SYGVNS. CDR3 sequence (DNA): TGTGCCAGCAGTGATCCGGGACAGTCTCAAATATTT. Its protein product is CASSDPGQSQIF.

This chain joins TRBV7-3 and TRBJ2-1, with 9 bases aligning to TRBD2. The V and J ends lost 1 base and 4 bases, in that order; junction bases with no gene match: 8. The CDR3 sequence is 17 residues long. Per the germline V gene, CDR1 is SGHTA and CDR2 is FQGTGA. The DNA of the CDR3 is TGTGCCAGCAGCTTAAGTCCACTGACTAGCGGTTACAATGAGCAGTTCTTC. This codes for CASSLSPLTSGYNEQFF.

The chain links TRBV20-1 to TRBJ2-1; D remains unclear. Germline-derived CDR1 and CDR2 are DFQATT and SNEGSKA (reference sequence). Trimming took 2 bases from V and 7 from J, leaving 12 bases between them. This CDR3 has 13 residues. CDR3 in amino acids: CSARKASRNEQFF. CDR3 bases: TGCAGTGCTAGAAAGGCTAGTAGAAATGAGCAGTTCTTC.